The 25 T cell receptor beta chains below come from one sample, sequenced in a study of shared clonotypes between healthy human individuals (TCRdb year 2020). The method behind the library was the immunoSEQ multiplex PCR assay. TCRdb obtained this table from immuneACCESS and retained in-frame rearrangements with V and J assigned. These tables miss some clones; where compared with another copy, unresolved V genes account for less than half of the shortfall, and the remainder is unexplained. This sample comprises some 2,500,000 clones, approximately 90% of them detected only once. The top ten hold around 0.4% of the sample. The source material was naive CD4+ T cells from PBMCs. Per the publication, the cell subset or site label means: CD45RA+ positively selected. All receptors come from a man younger than 30 in good health. Some clones in this sample may be carry-over from other donors' samples.

The sample holds a few counts of this clone. J is TRBJ2-7 and V is TRBV2; D gene unclear. This CDR3 has 12 residues. CDR1 and CDR2 (germline): SNHLY, FYNNEI. The V end lost 6 bases, the J end lost 3 bases, and 9 bases lay between the germline ends. The CDR3 is CASRERRYEQYF. The CDR3 DNA reads TGTGCCAGCAGGGAACGACGCTACGAGCAGTACTTC.

About this clone: The identical CDR3 is also encoded by other nucleotide sequences in the sample. The CDR3 spells CASSYSHEQYF. As DNA, the CDR3 is TGTGCCAGCAGTTACTCGCATGAGCAGTACTTC. The V gene is TRBV6-6, the J gene TRBJ2-7; no firm D call. The germline V gene has CDR1 MNHNY and CDR2 SVGAGI (reference sequence). The CDR3 has 11 amino acids. The V gene lost 0 bases and the J gene lost 7 bases, with 4 bases spanning the gap.

This chain joins TRBV10-2 and TRBJ1-5; no clear D gene. Germline-derived CDR1 and CDR2 are WSHSY and SAAADI. Deletions cut 0 bases from V and 5 bases from J, with 17 bases between. This CDR3 has 17 amino acids. This CDR3 reads CASSESLNSQTHQPQHF. The CDR3 DNA sequence: TGCGCCAGCAGTGAGTCCTTAAATAGTCAAACCCATCAGCCCCAGCATTTT.

This chain connects TRBV6-5 to TRBJ2-7; 8 bases are a match to TRBD1. The CDR3 length is 13 residues. V dropped 10 bases and J dropped 2; count of bases not matched to a gene: 7. Germline V gene sequence: CDR1 MNHEY, CDR2 SVGAGI. The CDR3 here is CANLDRATYEQYF. For the CDR3, the DNA is TGTGCCAACTTGGACAGGGCAACCTACGAGCAGTACTTC.

J is TRBJ2-7 and V is TRBV15, with 10 bases aligning to TRBD1. Germline CDR1 is LNHNV and CDR2 is YYDKDF (reference sequence). The CDR3 spans 15 residues. V gave up 0 bases and J gave up 5 bases; unmatched junction bases: 4. The CDR3 loop is CATSRDPGQGDEQYF. CDR3 nucleotide sequence: TGTGCCACCAGCAGAGACCCAGGACAGGGGGACGAGCAGTACTTC.

This sequence joins TRBV29-1 and TRBJ2-5, with D hard to call. Germline V gene lookup returns CDR1 SQVTM and CDR2 ANQGSEA. The CDR3 is made up of 14 amino acids. Between the trimmed V and J ends, which lost 4 bases and 5 bases, there was a span of 17 bases. The CDR3 spells CSVAPRLSPETQYF. The DNA for the CDR3 is TGCAGCGTTGCCCCGCGGCTCTCCCCGGAGACCCAGTACTTC.

The genes are TRBV28 and TRBJ1-5; tentative D call: TRBD1 (5 bases). The CDR3 is 16 residues long. Germline V CDR1 and CDR2: MDHEN, SYDVKM. V was cut by 5 bases and J by 6 bases, with 20 bases left in between. This CDR3 is CASSPRVGSPSQPQHF. CDR3 DNA: TGTGCCAGCAGTCCCAGGGTGGGGAGTCCCTCTCAGCCCCAGCATTTT.

Note on this clone: The same CDR3 can be traced to other DNA sequences in this sample. This chain connects TRBV6-5 to TRBJ2-5; 7 bases are shared with TRBD2. CDR3 length: 13 residues. With V trimmed by 2 bases and J by 5 bases, 2 bases remained unmatched. Germline CDR1 reads MNHEY; CDR2 reads SVGAGI. CDR3 residues: CASSYGGEETQYF. In nucleotides, the CDR3 is TGTGCCAGCAGTTACGGGGGGGAGGAGACCCAGTACTTC.

On this clone: Other nucleotide sequences from this sample produce the same CDR3. The genes are TRBV29-1 and TRBJ2-5; 9 bases map to TRBD1. Trimming at V came to 6 bases and at J to 5 bases, leaving 4 bases not matched to a gene. This CDR3 contains 12 residues. The V gene's germline CDR1 is SQVTM and CDR2 ANQGSEA. CDR3 in amino acids: CSVGQGSETQYF. CDR3 DNA sequence: TGCAGCGTCGGACAGGGGTCGGAGACCCAGTACTTC.

The chain is built from TRBV10-3 and TRBJ1-1, with D maybe TRBD1 (5 bases). Trimming took off 10 bases at V and 3 bases at J, with 15 bases between the two ends. CDR1 and CDR2 (germline): ENHRY, SYGVKD. The CDR3 has 13 amino acids. CDR3 in amino acids: CATQGISDTEAFF. The CDR3 DNA reads as TGTGCCACCCAGGGTATCTCGGACACTGAAGCTTTCTTT.

J is TRBJ2-3 and V is TRBV5-6; 8 bases align to TRBD1. The germline V gene has CDR1 SGHDT and CDR2 YYEEEE. The V segment lost 5 bases and the J segment 0 bases; nucleotides outside the gene matches: 5. CDR3 length: 15 amino acids. CDR3 coding DNA: TGTGCCAGCAGTCAGGGGGCCACTAGCACAGATACGCAGTATTTT. Its translation is CASSQGATSTDTQYF.

The chain has TRBV28 and TRBJ2-3; possible D gene TRBD2, 5 bases. Germline-derived CDR1 and CDR2 are MDHEN and SYDVKM. This CDR3 spans 14 amino acids. The germline V and J ends were trimmed by 5 bases and 0 bases, with 9 bases remaining between them. The DNA for the CDR3 is TGTGCCAGCAGTCTCCAGCGGAGCACAGATACGCAGTATTTT. Amino acids: CASSLQRSTDTQYF.

This chain joins TRBV9 and TRBJ2-3; D is tentatively TRBD1 or TRBD2 (6 bases each). Trimming pared 3 bases from V and 9 bases from J, leaving 8 bases between. The CDR3 has 11 residues. CDR1 and CDR2 from the germline V gene are SGDLS and YYNGEE. The CDR3 protein is CASSGGGTQYF. CDR3 in DNA: TGTGCCAGCAGCGGAGGGGGGACGCAGTATTTT.

V is TRBV27 and J is TRBJ1-2; D may be TRBD1 (5 bases). The length of the CDR3 is 15 residues. V was pared by 6 bases and J by 2 bases, with 16 bases between. Per germline, CDR1 MNHEY and CDR2 SMNVEV (reference sequence). The CDR3 spells CASRPTLTVNYGYTF. CDR3 DNA sequence: TGTGCCAGCAGACCTACCTTGACAGTGAACTATGGCTACACCTTC.

The chain is built from TRBV27 and TRBJ2-2; no definite D call. V was clipped by 3 bases and J by 2 bases, with 10 bases between them. Germline V gene data show CDR1 as MNHEY and CDR2 as SMNVEV (reference sequence). This CDR3 comprises 15 residues. The CDR3 loop is CASSFRLTNTGELFF. DNA for the CDR3: TGTGCCAGCAGTTTTCGGCTAACCAACACCGGGGAGCTGTTTTTT.

Turning to this clone: Other DNA sequences of this sample code for an identical CDR3. The CDR3 sequence: CASSIGGQGETQYF. As DNA, the CDR3 is TGTGCCAGTAGTATAGGGGGTCAAGGAGAGACCCAGTACTTC. The J gene is TRBJ2-5, the V gene TRBV19; D remains ambiguous. This CDR3 spans 14 amino acids. Between the trimmed V and J ends, which lost 1 base and 4 bases, there was a span of 10 bases. In germline, CDR1 is LNHDA, CDR2 SQIVND (reference sequence). The whole variable domain, remainder taken from reference TRBV19 and TRBJ2-5, is DGGITQSPKYLFRKEGQNVTLSCEQNLNHDAMYWYRQDPGQGLRLIYYSQIVNDFQKGDIAEGYSVSREKKESFPLTVTSAQKNPTAFYLCASSIGGQGETQYFGPGTRLLVL.

The chain has TRBV27 and TRBJ1-5, with no clear D. Trimming stripped 5 bases from V and 4 bases from J, with 9 bases between. The CDR3 consists of 13 residues. Germline CDR1 is MNHEY and CDR2 is SMNVEV (reference sequence). The CDR3 sequence: CASSTTLNQPQHF. CDR3 DNA: TGTGCCAGCAGTACCACCCTTAATCAGCCCCAGCATTTT.

This sequence joins TRBV18 and TRBJ1-1; D is unresolved. Trimming removed 1 base from V and 3 bases from J, with 12 bases in between. Germline-derived CDR1 and CDR2 are KGHSH and LQKENI. CDR3 length: 15 residues. The CDR3: CASSPLAGRDTEAFF. DNA for the CDR3: TGTGCCAGCTCACCACTTGCTGGGCGGGACACTGAAGCTTTCTTT.

V gene TRBV5-1 combines with J gene TRBJ2-3; weak D call: TRBD2 (7 bases). V lost 7 bases to trimming and J lost 5 bases, with 17 bases between them. The CDR3 consists of 14 residues. Germline CDR1 is SGHRS and CDR2 is YFSETQ. CDR3 coding DNA: TGCGCCAGCCAGGGAGGGGGTATTGGAGATACGCAGTATTTT. The encoded protein is CASQGGGIGDTQYF.

The chain joins TRBV10-3 to TRBJ2-1; TRBD2 matches at 7 bases. The CDR3 consists of 14 residues. Losses at the gene ends were 11 bases for V and 0 bases for J; bases not matched to a gene: 7. Germline V CDR1 and CDR2: ENHRY, SYGVKD. This CDR3 is CASGGASSYNEQFF. CDR3 nucleotides: TGTGCCTCGGGGGGAGCTAGCTCCTACAATGAGCAGTTCTTC.

Note on this clone: This sample includes further DNA sequences coding for the same CDR3. V gene TRBV6-6 combines with J gene TRBJ2-5, with 7 bases fitting TRBD2. The germline V gene has CDR1 MNHNY and CDR2 SVGAGI (reference sequence). Trimming at V came to 0 bases and at J to 4 bases, leaving 5 bases not matched to a gene. The CDR3 contains 15 residues. The DNA for the CDR3 is TGTGCCAGCAGTTACTCCCGCGGGGGTGGAGAGACCCAGTACTTC. Protein product: CASSYSRGGGETQYF.

The rearrangement joins TRBV30 to TRBJ1-2, with 7 bases that match TRBD1. Germline lookup yields CDR1 GTSNPN and CDR2 SVGIG (reference sequence). This CDR3 comprises 17 residues. Germline trimming cut 5 bases from V and 0 bases from J; bases unmatched to any gene: 15. The CDR3 sequence: CAWEGRGTAISNYGYTF. The CDR3 bases are TGTGCCTGGGAAGGTCGAGGGACAGCTATTTCTAACTATGGCTACACCTTC.

CDR3 bases: TGCGCCAGCAGTAGACAGACCACCGGGGAGCTGTTTTTT. Protein sequence: CASSRQTTGELFF. V usage is TRBV10-1 and J usage is TRBJ2-2; D is perhaps TRBD1 (5 bases). CDR3 length: 13 amino acids. Deletions cut 5 bases from V and 4 bases from J, with 8 bases between. Germline CDR1 WNHNN, CDR2 SYGVQD (reference sequence).

This clone turned up a few times. The chain is built from TRBV10-3 and TRBJ1-2; TRBD1 agrees at 11 bases. V lost 4 bases, J lost 5 bases, and 3 bases stayed unmatched. Germline V gene sequence: CDR1 ENHRY, CDR2 SYGVKD. The CDR3 runs 14 residues. The CDR3 DNA reads as TGTGCCATCAGTGGGACAGGGGGCGAATATGGCTACACCTTC. Protein: CAISGTGGEYGYTF.

The chain employs TRBV27 and TRBJ1-1, with no clear D. V lost 7 bases to trimming and J lost 0 bases, with 15 bases between them. The CDR3 sequence is 15 residues long. Germline lookup yields CDR1 MNHEY and CDR2 SMNVEV (reference sequence). The CDR3 sequence: CASKQISDMNTEAFF. CDR3 DNA: TGTGCCAGCAAGCAGATTAGCGACATGAACACTGAAGCTTTCTTT.